The sequence of this T cell receptor beta chain was determined in a study of shared clonotypes between healthy human individuals. This clone was seen only once. Repertoires were generated with immunoSEQ multiplex PCR, while TCRdb's copy carries only in-frame clones and drops some. The sample lists about 380,000 clones; about 96% were seen once. CDR3 length: 11 amino acids. The chain is built from TRBV23-1 and TRBJ1-5; TRBD1 matches at 8 bases. TRBV23-1 is recorded as an ORF, its role being uncertain. The sequencing sample was made of memory CD8+ T cells sorted from blood. Indicated subset: CD45RO+ cells pooled with CCR7-negative TemRA cells. The origin of this receptor is a young man in good health. CDR3 DNA: TGCGCGGGACAGGGCAATCAGCCCCAGCATTTT. Its translation: CAGQGNQPQHF.